These 6 T cell receptor beta chains were sequenced from one sample in a study of blood T cell repertoires in COVID-19. TCRdb's copy holds only in-frame clones and misses some; the assay was immunoSEQ multiplex PCR. The table includes 70,000 or so clones, 82% detected once. Sequencing input: peripheral blood. The receptors stem from a human donor in a cohort sampled during active COVID-19.

The chain uses TRBV10-3 and TRBJ1-1; D might be TRBD1 (6 bases). Germline CDR1 and CDR2: ENHRY and SYGVKD. CDR3 length: 13 amino acids. Trimming cost V 7 bases and J 6 bases, with 15 bases left between them. CDR3 sequence reads: CAITMTEGAEAFF. DNA of the CDR3: TGTGCCATCACTATGACAGAGGGGGCTGAAGCTTTCTTT.

The chain recombines TRBV5-4 with TRBJ2-7; 7 positions agree with TRBD2. Germline trimming cut 0 bases from V and 0 bases from J; bases unmatched to any gene: 9. Germline CDR1 is SGHNT and CDR2 is YYREEE (reference sequence). This CDR3 is 17 amino acids long. The CDR3 DNA follows: TGTGCCAGCAGCTTGGCTGGTGGGGGGGGAGGCTCCTACGAGCAGTACTTC. Translated, it gives CASSLAGGGGGSYEQYF. Full variable domain (missing parts from reference TRBV5-4 and TRBJ2-7): ETGVTQSPTHLIKTRGQQVTLRCSSQSGHNTVSWYQQALGQGPQFIFQYYREEENGRGNFPPRFSGLQFPNYSSELNVNALELDDSALYLCASSLAGGGGGSYEQYFGPGTRLTVT.

J is TRBJ1-4 and V is TRBV12-3 or TRBV12-4; no clear D gene. The CDR3 has 12 residues. Between the trimmed V and J ends, which lost 5 bases and 10 bases, there was a span of 11 bases. The CDR3 sequence is CASSTTEGKLFF. CDR3 nucleotide sequence: TGTGCCAGCAGTACTACGGAGGGAAAACTGTTTTTT.

The table lists this clone with a count of one. The rearrangement uses TRBV6-5 and TRBJ1-5, with D possibly being TRBD1 (5 bases). The V end lost 5 bases, the J end lost 0 bases, and 11 bases lay between the germline ends. This CDR3 has 15 amino acids. The germline CDR1 and CDR2 sequences are MNHEY and SVGAGI. CDR3 sequence: CASSPGGYSNQPQHF. DNA of the CDR3: TGTGCCAGCAGTCCCGGGGGGTATAGCAATCAGCCCCAGCATTTT.

The rearrangement joins TRBV5-1 to TRBJ2-1; a possible D gene is TRBD1 (5 bases). CDR1 and CDR2 from the germline V gene are SGHRS and YFSETQ. The CDR3 contains 14 residues. V lost 0 bases to trimming and J lost 6 bases, with 10 bases between them. The chain's CDR3 is CASSLAVGPNEQFF. The CDR3 DNA reads as TGCGCCAGCAGCTTGGCCGTGGGGCCCAATGAGCAGTTCTTC.

This chain links TRBV5-4 with TRBJ1-1; 9 nucleotides agree with TRBD1. This CDR3 comprises 15 residues. The V segment lost 1 base and the J segment 3 bases; nucleotides outside the gene matches: 4. The germline gives CDR1 SGHNT, CDR2 YYREEE (reference sequence). CDR3 in amino acids: CASSLPGQGYTEAFF. The DNA of the CDR3 is TGTGCCAGCAGCTTGCCCGGACAGGGGTACACTGAAGCTTTCTTT.